This T cell receptor (beta chain) was documented in a study of blood T cell repertoires in COVID-19 (dated by TCRdb to the early 2020s). The study in broad terms: Samples from collaborators originated in the United States, Italy and Spain and spanned both the acute and convalescent phases of COVID-19. The material from the prospective study consisted of cDNA or gDNA derived from T cells, B-cell-depleted T cells, or PBMCs. Subjects who had been exposed to COVID-19, were actively infected with it, or had recovered from it provided the deeply sampled blood TCRbeta repertoires that made up the dataset. The repertoires were made available in a free public database intended to serve as a resource for research on the immune response to SARS-CoV-2. The samples were drawn from two sources: the first 160 participants of the ongoing ImmuneRACE study, and 1,000 to 1,500 subjects contributed by 6 global collaborators. A de-identified subject ID, COVID-19 status, age in years and sex were almost always included in the sample metadata. Where HLA class I and class II types were available, the types were taken from metadata supplied by the sample provider, not from assay-based typing. Study-wide findings and limitations: The quantity of clinical and demographic metadata differed by source and by participant and was supplied without curation.

As concerns this clone: Its antigen specificity is not known. No base quality information exists; no much larger clone differs at one position.

At one collaborating source in Seattle, patients were enrolled during active infection and were followed longitudinally through the course of disease. Collaborating institutions collected whole blood in K2EDTA tubes following their own protocols. Collaborator samples were shipped for TCRbeta analysis as frozen whole blood, isolated PBMCs, or DNA extracted from either sample type. TCRbeta CDR3 regions were amplified from genomic DNA using the immunoSEQ Assay, a bias-controlled multiplex PCR. Concerning the study's data processing: The number of nucleated cells in each sample was estimated from the amplification of reference gene primers within the assay. Sequence reads were collapsed and filtered to measure the absolute abundance of every unique TCRbeta CDR3 rearrangement. For each sample, productive Simpson clonality was calculated as the square root of Simpson's diversity index across productive rearrangements. Drawn from immuneACCESS, this table holds only the in-frame rearrangements with V and J called that TCRdb kept. Clones are partly lost; checked studies trace under half to an unresolved V gene and leave the rest unexplained. Clone size and V and J calls were adopted from that table, with D and trimming inferred from the DNA. The sample yields 85,000 to 120,000 clones; about nine tenths were counted once. Jointly, the top ten make up around 2% of the sample.

CDR1 and CDR2, looked up from the germline V gene, are SGHDT and YYEEEE. V loses 3 bases of germline sequence and J loses 1 base, and the interval between the two ends is 16 bases. From the cysteine through the phenylalanine, the CDR3 covers 16 amino acids. Only CDR3 DNA is held: 48 bases, read in frame from base 1. Sequences were obtained from peripheral blood. The origin of this receptor is a woman aged 45-60 years with COVID-19, enrolled during active disease. The V and J segments used are TRBV5-6 and TRBJ1-2; a weak D assignment points to TRBD1 (5 bases agree). The base sequence is TGTGCCAGCAGCTCCGCCCGGGGGGAGCTTAACTATGGCTACACCTTC. This gives the protein CASSSARGELNYGYTF.